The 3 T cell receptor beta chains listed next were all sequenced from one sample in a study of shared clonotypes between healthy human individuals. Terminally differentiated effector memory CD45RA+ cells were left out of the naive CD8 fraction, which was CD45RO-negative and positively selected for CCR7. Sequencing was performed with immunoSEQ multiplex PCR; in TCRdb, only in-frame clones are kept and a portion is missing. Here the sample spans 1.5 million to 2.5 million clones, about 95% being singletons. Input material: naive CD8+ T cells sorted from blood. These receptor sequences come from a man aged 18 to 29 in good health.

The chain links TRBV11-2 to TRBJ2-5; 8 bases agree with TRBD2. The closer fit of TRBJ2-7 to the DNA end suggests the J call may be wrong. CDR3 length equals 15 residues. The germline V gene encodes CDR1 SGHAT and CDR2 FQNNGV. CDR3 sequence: CASSISGSGGYEQYF. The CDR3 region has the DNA TGTGCCAGCAGCATCAGCGGGAGCGGAGGATACGAGCAGTACTTC.

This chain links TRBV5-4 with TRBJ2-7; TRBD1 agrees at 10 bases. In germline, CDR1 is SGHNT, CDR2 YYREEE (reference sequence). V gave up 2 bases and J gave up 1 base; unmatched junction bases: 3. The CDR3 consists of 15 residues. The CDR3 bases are TGTGCCAGCAGCTTCGGACAGGGGGGGTCCTACGAGCAGTACTTC. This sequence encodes CASSFGQGGSYEQYF. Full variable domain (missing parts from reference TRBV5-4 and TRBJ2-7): ETGVTQSPTHLIKTRGQQVTLRCSSQSGHNTVSWYQQALGQGPQFIFQYYREEENGRGNFPPRFSGLQFPNYSSELNVNALELDDSALYLCASSFGQGGSYEQYFGPGTRLTVT.

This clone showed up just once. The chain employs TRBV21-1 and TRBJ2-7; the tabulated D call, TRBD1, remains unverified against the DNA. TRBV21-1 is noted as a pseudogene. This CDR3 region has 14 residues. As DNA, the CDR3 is TGTGCCAGCAGCAAAGCGGGCAGGGGGTACGAGCAGTACTTC. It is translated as CASSKAGRGYEQYF.